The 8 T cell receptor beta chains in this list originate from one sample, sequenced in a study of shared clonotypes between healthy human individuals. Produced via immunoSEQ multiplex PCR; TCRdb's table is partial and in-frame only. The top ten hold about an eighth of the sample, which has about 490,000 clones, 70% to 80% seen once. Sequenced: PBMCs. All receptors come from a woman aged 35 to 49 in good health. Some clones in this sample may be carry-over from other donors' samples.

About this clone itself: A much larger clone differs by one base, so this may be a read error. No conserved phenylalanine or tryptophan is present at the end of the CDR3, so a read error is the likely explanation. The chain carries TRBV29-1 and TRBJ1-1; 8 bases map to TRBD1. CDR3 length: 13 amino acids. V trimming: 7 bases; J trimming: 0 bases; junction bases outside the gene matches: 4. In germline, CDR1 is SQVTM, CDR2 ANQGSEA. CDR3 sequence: CSAGQGMNTEAFS. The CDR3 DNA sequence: TGCAGCGCAGGACAGGGAATGAACACTGAAGCTTTCTCT.

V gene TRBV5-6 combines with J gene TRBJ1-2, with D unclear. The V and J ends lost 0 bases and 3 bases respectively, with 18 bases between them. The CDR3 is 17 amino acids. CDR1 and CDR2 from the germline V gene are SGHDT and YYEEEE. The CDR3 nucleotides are TGTGCCAGCAGCTTGGTCGCCGGGGTCGTCGTCGACTATGGCTACACCTTC. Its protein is CASSLVAGVVVDYGYTF.

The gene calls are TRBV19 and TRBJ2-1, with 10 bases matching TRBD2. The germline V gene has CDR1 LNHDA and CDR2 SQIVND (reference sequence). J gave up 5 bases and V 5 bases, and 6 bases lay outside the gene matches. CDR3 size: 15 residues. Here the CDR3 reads CASSWTSGNHNEQFF. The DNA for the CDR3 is TGTGCCAGTAGTTGGACTAGCGGTAACCACAATGAGCAGTTCTTC.

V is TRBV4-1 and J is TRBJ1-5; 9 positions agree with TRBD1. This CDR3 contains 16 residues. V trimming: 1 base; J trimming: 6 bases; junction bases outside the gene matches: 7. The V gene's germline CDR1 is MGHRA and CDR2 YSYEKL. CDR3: CASSQVMKDRGQPQHF. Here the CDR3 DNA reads TGCGCCAGCAGCCAAGTCATGAAGGACAGGGGTCAGCCCCAGCATTTT.

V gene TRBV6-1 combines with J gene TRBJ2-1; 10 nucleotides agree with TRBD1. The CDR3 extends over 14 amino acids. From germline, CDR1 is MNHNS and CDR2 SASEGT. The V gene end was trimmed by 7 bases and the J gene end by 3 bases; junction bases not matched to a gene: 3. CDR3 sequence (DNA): TGTGCCAGCACCGGGACAGGGGACTACAATGAGCAGTTCTTC. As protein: CASTGTGDYNEQFF.

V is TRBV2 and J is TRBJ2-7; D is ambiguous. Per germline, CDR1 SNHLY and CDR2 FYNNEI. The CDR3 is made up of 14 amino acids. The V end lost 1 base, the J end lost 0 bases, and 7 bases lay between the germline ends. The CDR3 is CASSEDGGSYEQYF. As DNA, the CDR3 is TGTGCCAGCAGTGAAGATGGTGGCTCCTACGAGCAGTACTTC. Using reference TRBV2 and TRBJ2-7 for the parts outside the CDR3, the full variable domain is EPEVTQTPSHQVTQMGQEVILRCVPISNHLYFYWYRQILGQKVEFLVSFYNNEISEKSEIFDDQFSVERPDGSNFTLKIRSTKLEDSAMYFCASSEDGGSYEQYFGPGTRLTVT.

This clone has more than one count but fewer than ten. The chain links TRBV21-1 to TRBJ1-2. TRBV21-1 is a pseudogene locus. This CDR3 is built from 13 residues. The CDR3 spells CASSKVRARGYTF. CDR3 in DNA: TGTGCCAGCAGCAAAGTGAGGGCTCGGGGCTACACCTTC.

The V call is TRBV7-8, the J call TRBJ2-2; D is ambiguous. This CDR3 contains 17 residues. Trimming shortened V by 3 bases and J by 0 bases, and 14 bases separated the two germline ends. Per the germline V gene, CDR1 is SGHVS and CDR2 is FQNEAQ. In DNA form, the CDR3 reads TGTGCCAGCAGCTTGAGTGTGTCATCCTCGAACACCGGGGAGCTGTTTTTT. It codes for CASSLSVSSSNTGELFF.